In its sample, the clone carrying this T cell receptor (beta chain) was seen many times. Antigen unknown. The data stem from a study of post-analysis software for immune sequencing data. In the study overall: Progressive-relapsing, secondary progressive and relapsing-remitting multiple sclerosis were among the disease courses included.

Every TCR beta cDNA library bore unique molecular identifiers. From the PCR reads, TCRdb called clonotypes with MiXCR, one entry per CDR3 protein. The table records over 700,000 distinct CDR3 sequences, approximately 30% of them present only once. The length of the CDR3 is 16 residues. Germline V gene lookup returns CDR1 MNHEY and CDR2 SVGAGI. Trimming removed 6 bases from V and 6 bases from J; junction bases left unmatched: 11. Study outcomes and limitations: TRBV5-6, TRBV5-1 and TRBV20-1 belonged to a set of roughly 5 TRBV segments that were more frequent in patients than controls. Controls had significantly higher normalized Chao1 diversity than multiple sclerosis patients.

The sequence was collected from a girl between 5 and 17 years old with multiple sclerosis. V and J are TRBV6-5 and TRBJ2-3; 11 bases are a match to TRBD2. Sequenced: blood. CDR3 DNA: TGTGCCAGCAGGCTAGCGGGAGGAACTTCAGGTGATACGCAGTATTTT. This sequence encodes CASRLAGGTSGDTQYF.